The rows below give T cell receptor beta chains drawn from one sample of a study of shared clonotypes between healthy human individuals. Sequenced by immunoSEQ multiplex PCR; TCRdb stores in-frame clones only, minus some. The sample lists about 1.1 million clones, approximately 78% occurring once. The sequenced material came from memory CD4+ T cells from PBMCs. The receptors were gathered from a young man in good health. Some clones in this sample may be carry-over from other donors' samples. The conserved cysteine and the conserved F or W are not part of the CDR3 here. Fields, in order: V gene, J gene, CDR3 protein.

v_gene: TRBV5-4
j_gene: TRBJ2-7
CDR3aa: ASSVQVSYEQY

v_gene: TRBV2
j_gene: TRBJ2-7
CDR3aa: ASSVSHEQY

v_gene: TRBV7-9
j_gene: TRBJ1-2
CDR3aa: ASSFRGSDGYT

v_gene: TRBV5-4
j_gene: TRBJ2-3
CDR3aa: ASSPSGSLTDTQY

v_gene: TRBV11-1
j_gene: TRBJ1-2
CDR3aa: ASSLDAYGYT

v_gene: TRBV5-4
j_gene: TRBJ1-1
CDR3aa: ASSLETGGGTEAF

v_gene: TRBV19
j_gene: TRBJ1-1
CDR3aa: ASNFNRAMNTEAF

v_gene: TRBV7-2
j_gene: TRBJ2-3
CDR3aa: ASSRTSGGDTQY

v_gene: TRBV2
j_gene: TRBJ2-3
CDR3aa: ASTRDTDTQY

v_gene: TRBV29-1
j_gene: TRBJ1-2
CDR3aa: SVPSPRANYGYT

v_gene: TRBV5-4
j_gene: TRBJ1-2
CDR3aa: ASSIQGGNRGYT

v_gene: TRBV7-2
j_gene: TRBJ2-1
CDR3aa: ASSLGGSNEQF

v_gene: TRBV2
j_gene: TRBJ1-1
CDR3aa: ASRQGAVGEAF

v_gene: TRBV7-3
j_gene: TRBJ2-5
CDR3aa: ASSPTLAGVGTQY

v_gene: TRBV5-1
j_gene: TRBJ2-3
CDR3aa: ASSPRQGGATDTQY

v_gene: TRBV9
j_gene: TRBJ1-1
CDR3aa: ASSAGQGHTEAF

v_gene: TRBV6-6
j_gene: TRBJ2-7
CDR3aa: ASSYPGRGGHEQY

v_gene: TRBV2
j_gene: TRBJ2-7
CDR3aa: ASSGGDGAGEQY

v_gene: TRBV7-8
j_gene: TRBJ2-5
CDR3aa: ASSLGTSEGETQY

v_gene: TRBV4-1
j_gene: TRBJ2-5
CDR3aa: ASSHPGGETQY

v_gene: TRBV15
j_gene: TRBJ2-3
CDR3aa: ATSRGADTQY

v_gene: TRBV30
j_gene: TRBJ1-3
CDR3aa: AWSVGGAGNTIY

v_gene: TRBV6-5
j_gene: TRBJ2-1
CDR3aa: ASSRQGGRANEQF

v_gene: TRBV25-1
j_gene: TRBJ2-1
CDR3aa: ASSPQRDIGNEQF

v_gene: TRBV9
j_gene: TRBJ2-7
CDR3aa: ASSVATSGSLGEQY

v_gene: TRBV5-4
j_gene: TRBJ2-1
CDR3aa: ASSGQGGRNEQF

v_gene: TRBV20-1
j_gene: TRBJ2-5
CDR3aa: SAQKQETGY

v_gene: TRBV30
j_gene: TRBJ1-2
CDR3aa: AIREGGNYGYT

v_gene: TRBV10-2
j_gene: TRBJ2-7
CDR3aa: ASRNTWDPYEQY

v_gene: TRBV28
j_gene: TRBJ1-5
CDR3aa: ASSYREYSIGNQPQH

v_gene: TRBV4-3
j_gene: TRBJ1-1
CDR3aa: ASSPLRDSLEAF

v_gene: TRBV19
j_gene: TRBJ1-5
CDR3aa: ARGNLQGPNQPQH

v_gene: TRBV4-3
j_gene: TRBJ1-5
CDR3aa: ASSQGWAGQPQH

v_gene: TRBV6-4
j_gene: TRBJ2-1
CDR3aa: ASSRWEGNEQF

v_gene: TRBV28
j_gene: TRBJ2-1
CDR3aa: ASSPLGSQGLNEQF

v_gene: TRBV6-5
j_gene: TRBJ2-7
CDR3aa: ASSFGGAGGPYEQY

v_gene: TRBV28
j_gene: TRBJ1-3
CDR3aa: ASSWTGASSGNTIY

v_gene: TRBV6-4
j_gene: TRBJ1-2
CDR3aa: ASSHHARGYGYT

v_gene: TRBV29-1
j_gene: TRBJ2-1
CDR3aa: SARGLLSSYNEQF

v_gene: TRBV10-3
j_gene: TRBJ1-2
CDR3aa: AISTGEYGYT

v_gene: TRBV28
j_gene: TRBJ2-3
CDR3aa: ASIPSGLAGMADTQY

v_gene: TRBV5-1
j_gene: TRBJ2-1
CDR3aa: ASSLAPTSSYNEQF

v_gene: TRBV10-2
j_gene: TRBJ2-1
CDR3aa: ASSESKWGSYNEQF

v_gene: TRBV11-2
j_gene: TRBJ2-3
CDR3aa: ASSWVGGTDTQY

v_gene: TRBV4-1
j_gene: TRBJ2-2
CDR3aa: ASSPVRGAATGELF

v_gene: TRBV28
j_gene: TRBJ1-1
CDR3aa: ASSLWGGGVTEAF

v_gene: TRBV2
j_gene: TRBJ1-5
CDR3aa: ASSQRGLGNQPQH

v_gene: TRBV7-2
j_gene: TRBJ1-1
CDR3aa: ASSFSDRWNTEAF